The 26 T cell receptor beta chains below come from one sample, sequenced in a study of a mutant IDH1 vaccine in newly diagnosed glioma. Noted time point: week 35, safety follow-up. Each dose delivered 300 ug of mutant IDH1 20-mer peptide subcutaneously with imiquimod. These TCRs' antigens remain unknown. Profiling relied on immunoSEQ multiplex PCR, and the TCRdb table lists in-frame clones only, not all of them. The sample records 30,000 to 40,000 clones, about 82% being singletons. Here the sequenced sample was PBMCs, taken from a glioma patient whose treatment included an IDH1 peptide vaccine. The receptor source for this set is a man aged 40-49 years with glioma. Some clones in this sample may be carry-over from other donors' samples.

V usage is TRBV5-4 and J usage is TRBJ2-5; 8 nucleotides line up with TRBD2. The ends lost 4 bases at V and 5 bases at J; junction bases unmatched: 13. Germline V CDR1 and CDR2: SGHNT, YYREEE (reference sequence). This CDR3 comprises 16 residues. The CDR3 nucleotides are TGTGCCAGCAGCCGGTCGCGTGCGGGGGGCCGGGAGACCCAGTACTTC. Translation gives CASSRSRAGGRETQYF. Complete variable domain (other parts from reference TRBV5-4 and TRBJ2-5): ETGVTQSPTHLIKTRGQQVTLRCSSQSGHNTVSWYQQALGQGPQFIFQYYREEENGRGNFPPRFSGLQFPNYSSELNVNALELDDSALYLCASSRSRAGGRETQYFGPGTRLLVL.

This rearrangement joins TRBV30 to TRBJ2-1; TRBD1 aligns across 10 bases. The CDR3 runs to 14 residues. Germline-derived CDR1 and CDR2 are GTSNPN and SVGIG (reference sequence). The V segment lost 2 bases and the J segment 12 bases; nucleotides outside the gene matches: 10. The CDR3 DNA reads as TGTGCCTGGAGTCCCGGGACAGGGGCCTTCGGGCAGTTCTTC. It yields the protein CAWSPGTGAFGQFF.

The V gene is TRBV5-1, the J gene TRBJ2-3, with 10 positions matching TRBD1. CDR1 SGHRS and CDR2 YFSETQ come from the germline V gene. V was pared by 4 bases and J by 4 bases, with 3 bases of the junction left unmatched. The CDR3 loop spans 14 amino acids. Here the CDR3 reads CASSVGQGADTQYF. The CDR3 DNA is TGCGCCAGCAGCGTCGGACAGGGGGCAGATACGCAGTATTTT.

The chain carries TRBV5-1 and TRBJ2-7; TRBD2 aligns across 7 bases. Germline V gene sequence: CDR1 SGHRS, CDR2 YFSETQ. V lost 5 bases to trimming and J lost 2 bases; unmatched junction nucleotides: 7. The CDR3 runs 14 residues. CDR3 DNA: TGCGCCAGCAGTACAGCGGGGAGTACCTACGAGCAGTACTTC. It encodes CASSTAGSTYEQYF. Looking up the rest from reference TRBV5-1 and TRBJ2-7 gives the full variable domain: KAGVTQTPRYLIKTRGQQVTLSCSPISGHRSVSWYQQTPGQGLQFLFEYFSETQRNKGNFPGRFSGRQFSNSRSEMNVSTLELGDSALYLCASSTAGSTYEQYFGPGTRLTVT.

The chain couples TRBV4-2 to TRBJ1-6, with 8 bases that match TRBD1. Germline loops: CDR1 LGHNA, CDR2 YNFKEQ. CDR3 length: 18 residues. Germline trimming cut 1 base from V and 10 bases from J; bases unmatched to any gene: 15. CDR3 DNA sequence: TGTGCCAGCAGCCAAGTCGTTCTGACCGGGACAGGCCGGTCACCCCTCCACTTT. Protein: CASSQVVLTGTGRSPLHF.

The chain is built from TRBV10-3 and TRBJ1-1; D gene uncertain. With 5 bases removed from V and 3 bases from J, the gap between germline ends came to 13 bases. CDR1 is ENHRY, CDR2 SYGVKD, per germline. CDR3 length: 14 amino acids. The CDR3 loop is CAISSTDYHTEAFF. The CDR3 DNA reads as TGTGCCATCAGTTCCACAGATTACCACACTGAAGCTTTCTTT.

V usage is TRBV5-6 and J usage is TRBJ1-1; 8 bases agree with TRBD1. V lost 4 bases to trimming and J lost 1 base; unmatched junction nucleotides: 12. CDR1 and CDR2 from the germline V gene are SGHDT and YYEEEE. The CDR3 is 17 residues long. Here the CDR3 reads CASSGTLTGDQNTEAFF. In DNA, the CDR3 is TGTGCCAGCAGCGGAACCCTGACAGGGGATCAGAACACTGAAGCTTTCTTT.

This chain uses TRBV2 with TRBJ1-6; TRBD1 aligns across 7 bases. The germline gives CDR1 SNHLY, CDR2 FYNNEI. The CDR3 totals 16 residues. Unmatched junction bases numbered 5, after V lost 6 bases and J lost 0 bases. The CDR3 DNA reads TGTGCCAGCAGGGGACAGCTTAGCTCCTATAATTCACCCCTCCACTTT. Translated, it gives CASRGQLSSYNSPLHF. The whole variable domain, remainder taken from reference TRBV2 and TRBJ1-6, is EPEVTQTPSHQVTQMGQEVILRCVPISNHLYFYWYRQILGQKVEFLVSFYNNEISEKSEIFDDQFSVERPDGSNFTLKIRSTKLEDSAMYFCASRGQLSSYNSPLHFGNGTRLTVT.

The rearrangement links TRBV5-4 to TRBJ2-5, with D unresolved. CDR3 size: 13 residues. The germline V gene has CDR1 SGHNT and CDR2 YYREEE (reference sequence). Trimming removed 4 bases from V and 5 bases from J, with 12 bases in between. For the CDR3, the DNA is TGTGCCAGCAGCCGCATAAGGGCCGAGACCCAGTACTTC. Translated, it gives CASSRIRAETQYF. The variable domain in full, with the rest retrieved from reference TRBV5-4 and TRBJ2-5, is ETGVTQSPTHLIKTRGQQVTLRCSSQSGHNTVSWYQQALGQGPQFIFQYYREEENGRGNFPPRFSGLQFPNYSSELNVNALELDDSALYLCASSRIRAETQYFGPGTRLLVL.

The rearrangement links TRBV5-8 to TRBJ2-3; no clear D gene. Trimming cost V 4 bases and J 6 bases, with 15 bases left between them. Germline V gene lookup returns CDR1 SGHTS and CDR2 YDEGEE. This CDR3 has 14 amino acids. The CDR3, as DNA: TGTGCCAGCAGCCACGGGTGGACCAGGGATACGCAGTATTTT. Encoded protein: CASSHGWTRDTQYF.

The V and J genes are TRBV29-1 and TRBJ1-2; D possibly corresponds to TRBD1 (5 bases). CDR1 is SQVTM, CDR2 ANQGSEA, per germline. The CDR3 has 13 amino acids. V was pared by 4 bases and J by 8 bases, with 17 bases between. The CDR3 nucleotides read TGCAGCGTTGGGTTTGGGCAGGGTGGAGGCTACACCTTC. Protein sequence: CSVGFGQGGGYTF. Full variable domain (rest looked up from reference TRBV29-1 and TRBJ1-2): SAVISQKPSRDICQRGTSLTIQCQVDSQVTMMFWYRQQPGQSLTLIATANQGSEATYESGFVIDKFPISRPNLTFSTLTVSNMSPEDSSIYLCSVGFGQGGGYTFGSGTRLTVV.

V gene TRBV4-1 combines with J gene TRBJ1-1; the D gene is possibly TRBD1 (6 bases). The CDR3 is 17 amino acids. Germline lookup yields CDR1 MGHRA and CDR2 YSYEKL. V shed 1 base and J shed 1 base, with 16 bases lying between them. The CDR3 DNA reads as TGCGCCAGCAGCCAAGCGACCTCACAGGGACCGAACACTGAAGCTTTCTTT. Protein: CASSQATSQGPNTEAFF.

This clone was picked up one time. The chain combines TRBV19 with TRBJ1-5; D is ambiguous. In germline, CDR1 is LNHDA, CDR2 SQIVND (reference sequence). V was trimmed by 5 bases and J by 3 bases, leaving 8 bases between them. The CDR3 extends over 13 amino acids. CDR3 in amino acids: CASSYGFNQPQHF. CDR3 DNA: TGTGCCAGTAGTTACGGGTTCAATCAGCCCCAGCATTTT.

This chain uses TRBV27 with TRBJ2-3, with a weak D call TRBD1 (6 bases). Germline assignment: CDR1 MNHEY and CDR2 SMNVEV (reference sequence). V lost 7 bases and J 1 base, leaving 18 bases between the germline ends. This CDR3 is 16 amino acids long. CDR3 coding DNA: TGTGCCAGCATCCCTCCTCAGGGGTCTCGCACAGATACGCAGTATTTT. This gives the protein CASIPPQGSRTDTQYF.

The chain is built from TRBV30 and TRBJ1-1; tentatively, D is TRBD1 (5 bases). V lost 2 bases and J 1 base, leaving 8 bases between the germline ends. This CDR3 spans 13 amino acids. Germline V CDR1 and CDR2: GTSNPN, SVGIG (reference sequence). CDR3 amino acids: CAWSFTGNTEAFF. CDR3 coding DNA: TGTGCCTGGAGTTTCACAGGGAACACTGAAGCTTTCTTT.

The genes are TRBV6-5 and TRBJ2-1, with 9 bases lining up with TRBD2. The CDR3 has 16 amino acids. Germline V CDR1 and CDR2: MNHEY, SVGAGI. V trimming: 6 bases; J trimming: 2 bases; junction bases outside the gene matches: 8. The CDR3: CASRYTSGGPYNEQFF. The CDR3 DNA reads as TGTGCCAGCAGATACACGAGCGGGGGGCCCTACAATGAGCAGTTCTTC.

The chain has TRBV4-3 and TRBJ2-2; 16 bases match TRBD2. This CDR3 region has 17 residues. Per the germline V gene, CDR1 is LGHNA and CDR2 is YSLEER. The V segment lost 3 bases and the J segment 4 bases; nucleotides outside the gene matches: 2. The CDR3: CASSHGTSGGVTGELFF. CDR3 sequence (DNA): TGCGCCAGCAGCCACGGGACTAGCGGGGGGGTCACCGGGGAGCTGTTTTTT.

The genes are TRBV10-2 and TRBJ2-1; 8 positions agree with TRBD1. The CDR3 runs to 18 residues. After removal of 6 bases from V and 6 bases from J, the junction contained 19 bases not matched to a gene. Per the germline V gene, CDR1 is WSHSY and CDR2 is SAAADI. CDR3 sequence reads: CASRGNYPGGARGNEQFF. CDR3 nucleotides: TGCGCCAGCAGGGGGAATTATCCAGGGGGCGCGAGAGGCAATGAGCAGTTCTTC.

The genes are TRBV15 and TRBJ2-2; 9 nucleotides agree with TRBD1. With 1 base clipped from V and 7 bases from J, the junction kept 10 bases outside the gene matches. The CDR3 length is 17 residues. The germline CDR1 and CDR2 sequences are LNHNV and YYDKDF (reference sequence). CDR3 bases: TGTGCCACCAGCAGAGTCTCCGGGACAGGGAGTTACGGGGAGCTGTTTTTT. Its protein is CATSRVSGTGSYGELFF.

The V gene is TRBV18, the J gene TRBJ2-2; D remains unclear. CDR3 length equals 12 residues. V lost 5 bases, J lost 9 bases, and 10 bases lay in between. The V gene's germline CDR1 is KGHSH and CDR2 LQKENI. As DNA, the CDR3 is TGTGCCAGCTCATCCGGTACCCGGGAGCTGTTTTTT. This codes for CASSSGTRELFF.

The rearrangement uses TRBV6-5 and TRBJ1-2; D is ambiguous. V lost 2 bases and J 6 bases, leaving 7 bases between the germline ends. The CDR3 totals 12 residues. Germline V gene data show CDR1 as MNHEY and CDR2 as SVGAGI. This CDR3 is CASSYDGNGYTF. In DNA form, the CDR3 reads TGTGCCAGCAGTTACGACGGGAATGGCTACACCTTC.

The chain couples TRBV10-3 to TRBJ1-6; D unclear. CDR1 ENHRY and CDR2 SYGVKD come from the germline V gene. V was shortened by 11 bases and J by 7 bases, with 15 bases between the two germline ends. CDR3 size: 13 residues. CDR3 residues: CAGARAENSPLHF. The CDR3 bases are TGTGCCGGCGCCCGTGCGGAAAATTCACCCCTCCACTTT.

This sequence joins TRBV19 and TRBJ1-2, with a possible D match to TRBD1 (5 bases). Germline values: CDR1 LNHDA, CDR2 SQIVND (reference sequence). V lost 5 bases and J lost 3, with 10 bases in between. CDR3 length: 13 amino acids. In nucleotides, the CDR3 is TGTGCCAGTAGTCGCGGGGCGGACTATGGCTACACCTTC. As protein: CASSRGADYGYTF.

The rearrangement joins TRBV19 to TRBJ2-1; possibly TRBD1 or TRBD2 for D (5 bases each). In germline, CDR1 is LNHDA, CDR2 SQIVND (reference sequence). The V gene lost 5 bases and the J gene lost 12 bases, with 11 bases spanning the gap. The CDR3 consists of 11 residues. The CDR3 reads CASSQGRSQFF. The CDR3 nucleotides are TGTGCCAGTAGTCAGGGACGTTCGCAGTTCTTC.

V gene TRBV7-2 combines with J gene TRBJ1-2; 9 bases line up with TRBD1. The CDR3 totals 15 residues. Germline V gene data show CDR1 as SGHTA and CDR2 as FQGNSA. Trimming removed 4 bases from V and 4 bases from J; junction bases left unmatched: 7. The CDR3 reads CASSSGQGLSYGYTF. The DNA for the CDR3 is TGTGCCAGCAGCTCGGGACAGGGATTATCCTATGGCTACACCTTC.

This clone was seen a handful of times. The rearrangement joins TRBV29-1 to TRBJ1-5; 7 bases map to TRBD1. Trimming removed 1 base from V and 7 bases from J; junction bases left unmatched: 4. The germline CDR1 and CDR2 sequences are SQVTM and ANQGSEA. The CDR3 has 13 residues. CDR3 in amino acids: CSVEVARGQPQHF. CDR3 bases: TGCAGCGTTGAAGTGGCCAGGGGGCAGCCCCAGCATTTT.